The clone carrying this TCR beta chain was counted a single time. J gave up 5 bases and V 4 bases, and 13 bases lay outside the gene matches. CDR3 length equals 16 residues. Germline V gene data show CDR1 as MDHEN and CDR2 as SYDVKM. The record originates from a study of PD-L1 blockade in urothelial cancer. Background on the study: Blood was analyzed 3 weeks (second dose) and 6 weeks after treatment start.

Some clones are missing from TCRdb's copy, which holds only in-frame ones; the method was immunoSEQ multiplex PCR. The data hold some 84,000 clones, with about nine tenths observed a single time. The TCR originated in a woman between 65 and 79 years old with urothelial cancer. The sequenced sample was PBMCs, obtained around atezolizumab (anti-PD-L1) treatment. The J gene is TRBJ2-5, the V gene TRBV28, with 7 positions matching TRBD2. CDR3 sequence: CASSSLFAGEGETQYF. Here the CDR3 DNA reads TGTGCCAGCAGTTCGCTGTTCGCGGGAGAAGGGGAGACCCAGTACTTC.